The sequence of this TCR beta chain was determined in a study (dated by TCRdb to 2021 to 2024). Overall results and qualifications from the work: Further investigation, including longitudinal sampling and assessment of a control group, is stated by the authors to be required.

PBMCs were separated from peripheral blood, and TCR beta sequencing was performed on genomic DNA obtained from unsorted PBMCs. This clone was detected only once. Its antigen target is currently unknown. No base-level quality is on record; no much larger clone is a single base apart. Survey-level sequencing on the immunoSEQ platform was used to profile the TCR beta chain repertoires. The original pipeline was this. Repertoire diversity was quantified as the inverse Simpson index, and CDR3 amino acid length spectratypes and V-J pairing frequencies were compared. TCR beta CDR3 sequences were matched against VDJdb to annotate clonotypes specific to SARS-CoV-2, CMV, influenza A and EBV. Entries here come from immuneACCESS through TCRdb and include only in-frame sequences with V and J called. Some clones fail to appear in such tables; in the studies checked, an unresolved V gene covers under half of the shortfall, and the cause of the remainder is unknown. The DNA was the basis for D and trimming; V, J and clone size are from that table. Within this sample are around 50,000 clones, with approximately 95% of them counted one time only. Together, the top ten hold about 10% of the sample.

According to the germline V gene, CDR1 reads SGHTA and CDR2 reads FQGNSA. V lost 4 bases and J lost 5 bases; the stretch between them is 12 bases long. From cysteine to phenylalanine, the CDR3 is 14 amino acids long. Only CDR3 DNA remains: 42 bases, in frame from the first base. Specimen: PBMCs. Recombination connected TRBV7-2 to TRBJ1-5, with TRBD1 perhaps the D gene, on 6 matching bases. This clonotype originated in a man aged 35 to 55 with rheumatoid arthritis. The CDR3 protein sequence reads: CASSYRVGDQPQHF. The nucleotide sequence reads TGTGCCAGCAGCTACAGGGTTGGCGATCAGCCCCAGCATTTT.